This TCR beta chain derives from a study of identical twins. Overall study results and limits: Out-of-frame alpha sequences common to twins were enriched for low generation probability.

Details on this clonotype: Antigen unknown.

Germline V gene data show CDR1 as DFQATT and CDR2 as SNEGSKA (reference sequence). This CDR3 is built from 17 residues. V shed 6 bases and J 3 bases; nucleotides not matched to a gene: 14. Unique molecular identifiers were present on cDNA, and template switching added a universal primer site. From the 5' RACE reads, TCRdb called clonotypes with MiXCR, one entry per CDR3 protein. This sample has some 1,600,000 distinct CDR3 sequences, with around 29% found just once. The source is a newborn girl in good health. The chain uses TRBV20-1 and TRBJ2-7; TRBD2 aligns across 13 bases. The sequenced material came from cord blood. This CDR3 reads CSAMGLAGLPVGYEQYF. Here the CDR3 DNA reads TGCAGTGCCATGGGACTAGCGGGACTCCCCGTTGGCTACGAGCAGTACTTC.